Listed here is a single T cell receptor (beta chain). Its antigen is not identified. Extracted RNA was reverse transcribed into cDNA, the sequencing template. This table comes from immunoSEQ multiplex PCR, and its TCRdb copy is limited to in-frame clones, with some not included. Here the sample spans roughly 180,000 clones, 45% to 65% being singletons. Treatment here: oral pan-JAK inhibitor, 5-10 mg twice daily. Lesional scalp punch biopsies and peripheral blood came from alopecia areata patients. V was clipped by 6 bases and J by 2 bases, with 7 bases between them. Germline lookup yields CDR1 SNHLY and CDR2 FYNNEI. There are 13 residues in the CDR3. This record comes from a study of CD8+ T cells in alopecia areata. Turning to the study itself: Severity scores in treated patients reflected the percentage of scalp affected.

Study results and caveats: Normal scalp had lower clonality than lesional scalp, with alopecia totalis/universalis lesions showing this most strongly. Possibly because of HLA-related factors, TCR sharing was less clear across patients than in mice.

The rearrangement uses TRBV2 and TRBJ2-2; D unclear. The sample in question was CD4+ T cells sorted from blood, obtained at week 4, from a patient treated with tofacitinib. The clonotype comes from a human donor with alopecia areata. CDR3 DNA sequence: TGTGCCAGCAGGCCAGGAAACACCGGGGAGCTGTTTTTT. Its translation: CASRPGNTGELFF.